Shown below are 10 T cell receptor beta chains from a single sample sequenced in a study of T-cell reconstitution after alpha-beta-depleted transplantation in children. During its preparation, the TCRbeta library received unique molecular identifiers. TCRdb independently ran MiXCR on the PCR reads; one entry per CDR3 protein. The data show some 300,000 distinct CDR3 sequences, about a tenth seen once. Specimen: PBMCs from the stem cell graft donor, collected from the stem cell graft. These receptors were collected from a human donor who donated a stem cell graft to a child with acute lymphoblastic leukemia.

This clonotype occurred a few times. This sequence joins TRBV4-1 and TRBJ2-2; 8 nucleotides match TRBD1. Germline V gene data show CDR1 as MGHRA and CDR2 as YSYEKL. This CDR3 spans 16 amino acids. Trimming cost V 5 bases and J 5 bases; bases outside gene matches: 10. The DNA of the CDR3 is TGCGCCAGCAGCGATCAGGGGGCGGTGGCGACCGGGGAGCTGTTTTTT. It translates to CASSDQGAVATGELFF.

This chain uses TRBV6-1 with TRBJ2-3; 9 nucleotides line up with TRBD2. Germline V gene sequence: CDR1 MNHNS, CDR2 SASEGT. Trimming at V came to 4 bases and at J to 2 bases, leaving 4 bases not matched to a gene. The CDR3 has 15 residues. The CDR3 DNA reads as TGTGCCAGCAGTGCCAGCGGGAGGACCACAGATACGCAGTATTTT. Encoded protein: CASSASGRTTDTQYF.

The chain couples TRBV20-1 to TRBJ2-7, with 8 nucleotides matching TRBD1. Germline V gives CDR1 DFQATT, CDR2 SNEGSKA (reference sequence). J lost 5 bases, V lost 0 bases, and 9 bases had no gene match. The CDR3 runs to 15 residues. CDR3 in amino acids: CSARDKRTGSHEQYF. In DNA form, the CDR3 reads TGCAGTGCTAGAGATAAAAGGACAGGGAGCCACGAGCAGTACTTC.

The rearrangement joins TRBV7-2 to TRBJ1-1, with 7 positions matching TRBD1. CDR1 is SGHTA, CDR2 FQGNSA, per germline. V gave up 3 bases and J gave up 6 bases; unmatched junction bases: 10. The CDR3 runs 15 residues. For the CDR3, the DNA is TGTGCCAGCAGCTTCCGCCCGACAGGGCGGCCTGAAGCTTTCTTT. Its protein product is CASSFRPTGRPEAFF.

This clonotype occurred once. V usage is TRBV7-2 and J usage is TRBJ2-3, with D possibly matching TRBD2 (5 bases). Germline CDR1 and CDR2: SGHTA and FQGNSA. V lost 2 bases to trimming and J lost 2 bases, with 8 bases between them. The CDR3 consists of 14 residues. The CDR3 sequence: CASSLQEVTDTQYF. Here the CDR3 DNA reads TGTGCCAGCAGCTTACAGGAGGTCACAGATACGCAGTATTTT. The whole variable domain, filled in from reference TRBV7-2 and TRBJ2-3, reads GAGVSQSPSNKVTEKGKDVELRCDPISGHTALYWYRQSLGQGLEFLIYFQGNSAPDKSGLPSDRFSAERTGGSVSTLTIQRTQQEDSAVYLCASSLQEVTDTQYFGPGTRLTVL.

Only a few counts were recorded for this clonotype. The gene calls are TRBV7-2 and TRBJ2-7; D is unresolved. Germline assignment: CDR1 SGHTA and CDR2 FQGNSA. V was shortened by 8 bases and J by 2 bases, with 16 bases between the two germline ends. This CDR3 spans 14 amino acids. DNA of the CDR3: TGTGCCAGCGGATGGTCCCGCAGAACCTACGAGCAGTACTTC. Amino acid sequence: CASGWSRRTYEQYF.

The chain uses TRBV20-1 and TRBJ2-3; 10 bases match TRBD1. Germline-derived CDR1 and CDR2 are DFQATT and SNEGSKA (reference sequence). This CDR3 is 15 amino acids long. The ends lost 5 bases at V and 1 base at J; junction bases unmatched: 6. CDR3 region: CSAPRQGAGTDTQYF. In DNA form, the CDR3 reads TGCAGTGCTCCCAGACAGGGGGCGGGCACAGATACGCAGTATTTT.

This clonotype has a count of ten or more. The chain combines TRBV10-1 with TRBJ2-7; the D gene could be TRBD1 or TRBD2 (5 bases each). Germline assignment: CDR1 WNHNN and CDR2 SYGVQD (reference sequence). V was cut by 1 base and J by 0 bases, with 10 bases left in between. CDR3 length: 15 amino acids. CDR3 DNA sequence: TGCGCCAGCAGTGAGTTCAGGGACCCCTCCTACGAGCAGTACTTC. Translated: CASSEFRDPSYEQYF.

This clonotype was recorded once. One end of the junction is discordant with germline, which a read error may explain. The rearrangement uses TRBV4-1 and TRBJ1-2; perhaps TRBD1 as D (5 bases). The germline gives CDR1 MGHRA, CDR2 YSYEKL. The CDR3 consists of 15 residues. The CDR3 nucleotides are TGTGCCAGCAGCCCCCCGACGGGAGGGGACTATGGCTACACCTTC. Translating it yields CASSPPTGGDYGYTF.

There are a few counts of this clonotype. The V gene is TRBV6-2 or TRBV6-3, the J gene TRBJ2-3; 7 positions agree with TRBD1. CDR1 and CDR2 from the germline V gene are MNHEY and SVGEGT. V lost 6 bases to trimming and J lost 2 bases; unmatched junction nucleotides: 8. This CDR3 comprises 15 residues. CDR3 sequence (DNA): TGTGCCAGCAGCCCAGGGACAGAGCCCACAGATACGCAGTATTTT. Translating gives CASSPGTEPTDTQYF.